One sample yielded the 22 T cell receptor beta chains listed below, sequenced in a study of Ad26.COV2.S vaccination and SARS-CoV-2 variants. Treatment here: approximately 18 received Ad26.COV2.S at low or high dose, single or two shots; a few received placebo; per-sample allocation not given. The study sampled participants on day 63 after the first vaccine or placebo injection. TCRdb keeps only in-frame clones here, not all; method: immunoSEQ multiplex PCR. This table holds almost 400,000 clones, 70% to 90% found once. Sequenced material: peripheral blood, taken in a trial of Ad26.COV2.S vaccine versus placebo. These TCRs come from a person aged 18-60 years who received the Ad26.COV2.S COVID-19 vaccine or a placebo.

V and J are TRBV2 and TRBJ2-7; 7 positions agree with TRBD2. V shed 7 bases, J shed 5 bases, and the junction held 8 bases outside the gene matches. Germline V lookup: CDR1 SNHLY, CDR2 FYNNEI. CDR3 length: 13 residues. CDR3 in amino acids: CASKAGLVHEQYF. The CDR3 nucleotides are TGTGCCAGCAAGGCCGGACTAGTACACGAGCAGTACTTC.

The chain has TRBV15 and TRBJ1-1, with 7 bases matching TRBD1. J was trimmed by 0 bases and V by 3 bases; bases with no gene match: 4. CDR3 length: 15 amino acids. Germline V CDR1 and CDR2: LNHNV, YYDKDF (reference sequence). The CDR3 protein is CATSRRGTVNTEAFF. DNA of the CDR3: TGTGCCACCAGCAGGAGGGGGACAGTGAACACTGAAGCTTTCTTT.

The rearrangement joins TRBV3-1 (or the pseudogene TRBV3-2) to TRBJ2-7; D might be TRBD1 or TRBD2, each matching 6 bases. The CDR3 loop spans 14 amino acids. Germline V gives CDR1 LGHDT, CDR2 YNNKEL (reference sequence). V lost 4 bases and J lost 3, with 13 bases in between. CDR3 sequence reads: CASSRIGGGYEQYF. CDR3 nucleotide sequence: TGTGCCAGCAGCCGTATAGGAGGGGGCTACGAGCAGTACTTC.

The J gene is TRBJ2-1, the V gene TRBV3-1 (or the pseudogene TRBV3-2), with D perhaps TRBD1 (6 bases). The CDR3 loop spans 15 amino acids. Germline V lookup: CDR1 LGHDT, CDR2 YNNKEL (reference sequence). V lost 7 bases and J lost 3, with 16 bases in between. DNA for the CDR3: TGTGCCAGCACCCGCACAGGGAGTATCTACAATGAGCAGTTCTTC. Translation: CASTRTGSIYNEQFF.

The sample holds a few counts of this clone. J is TRBJ1-6 and V is TRBV10-2; D gene unclear. Trimming pared 8 bases from V and 13 bases from J, leaving 9 bases between. CDR3 size: 10 residues. Germline assignment: CDR1 WSHSY and CDR2 SAAADI. Written as DNA, the CDR3 is TGCGCCAGCGGAAAAGATCCCCTCCACTTT. This codes for CASGKDPLHF.

The CDR3 here is CASSLRSPDTQYF. For the CDR3, the DNA is TGCGCCAGCAGCTTGCGTTCCCCAGATACGCAGTATTTT. V gene TRBV5-1 combines with J gene TRBJ2-3; D uncertain. Per the germline V gene, CDR1 is SGHRS and CDR2 is YFSETQ. Trimming cost V 1 base and J 4 bases, with 7 bases left between them. The CDR3 runs 13 residues. The whole variable domain, filled in from reference TRBV5-1 and TRBJ2-3, reads KAGVTQTPRYLIKTRGQQVTLSCSPISGHRSVSWYQQTPGQGLQFLFEYFSETQRNKGNFPGRFSGRQFSNSRSEMNVSTLELGDSALYLCASSLRSPDTQYFGPGTRLTVL.

This clone was seen a single time. The CDR3 DNA follows: TGTGCCAGTAGTTCTGACACCAAAAACATTCAGTACTTC. Its translation is CASSSDTKNIQYF. The J gene is TRBJ2-4, the V gene TRBV19, with D unclear. Trimming pared 5 bases from V and 2 bases from J, leaving 7 bases between. CDR1 and CDR2 from the germline V gene are LNHDA and SQIVND (reference sequence). The CDR3 has 13 amino acids.

Notes on this clone: At one end, the junction sequence differs from germline, possibly due to a read error. The chain combines TRBV6-5 with TRBJ1-6; unclear D gene. CDR1 and CDR2 (germline): MNHEY, SVGAGI. The CDR3 contains 12 residues. CDR3 in DNA: TGTGCCAGCAGCTCCGATAATTCACCCCTCCACTTT. Amino acids: CASSSDNSPLHF.

The chain uses TRBV10-3 and TRBJ2-4, with D maybe TRBD2 (5 bases). The germline CDR1 and CDR2 sequences are ENHRY and SYGVKD. With 0 bases removed from V and 5 bases from J, the gap between germline ends came to 23 bases. This CDR3 region has 19 residues. The CDR3, as DNA: TGTGCCATCAGTGAGTCAAGATATAGGAGTGGGAGATTGGAAAACATTCAGTACTTC. Amino acids: CAISESRYRSGRLENIQYF.

V gene TRBV4-1 combines with J gene TRBJ2-1, with 10 bases lining up with TRBD2. CDR3 length: 20 amino acids. V was pared by 0 bases and J by 1 base, with 12 bases of the junction left unmatched. The germline CDR1 and CDR2 sequences are MGHRA and YSYEKL. The CDR3 loop is CASSQDRISGRFASYNEQFF. For the CDR3, the DNA is TGCGCCAGCAGCCAAGATCGGATTAGCGGGAGGTTTGCGTCCTACAATGAGCAGTTCTTC.

This clone was observed a single time. The chain links TRBV9 to TRBJ2-3; 14 positions match TRBD2. The CDR3 has 17 amino acids. The germline gives CDR1 SGDLS, CDR2 YYNGEE. With V trimmed by 0 bases and J by 2 bases, 2 bases remained unmatched. In nucleotides, the CDR3 is TGTGCCAGCAGCGTAGGACTAGCGGGAGGGCCCACAGATACGCAGTATTTT. Amino acids: CASSVGLAGGPTDTQYF.

The genes are TRBV7-2 and TRBJ2-1; 8 bases match TRBD2. CDR3 length: 15 residues. The V segment lost 5 bases and the J segment 2 bases; nucleotides outside the gene matches: 5. CDR1 SGHTA and CDR2 FQGNSA come from the germline V gene. The CDR3 loop reads CASSPLADTYNEQFF. The DNA of the CDR3 is TGTGCCAGCAGCCCACTAGCGGACACCTACAATGAGCAGTTCTTC.

V usage is TRBV28 and J usage is TRBJ1-5; D perhaps matches TRBD1 (6 bases). V lost 5 bases and J 0 bases, leaving 14 bases between the germline ends. CDR3 length: 16 residues. Per germline, CDR1 MDHEN and CDR2 SYDVKM. The CDR3 DNA sequence: TGTGCCAGCAGTCCACAGGGTCGCCATAGCAATCAGCCCCAGCATTTT. It is translated as CASSPQGRHSNQPQHF. The full variable domain, completed using reference TRBV28 and TRBJ1-5, is DVKVTQSSRYLVKRTGEKVFLECVQDMDHENMFWYRQDPGLGLRLIYFSYDVKMKEKGDIPEGYSVSREKKERFSLILESASTNQTSMYLCASSPQGRHSNQPQHFGDGTRLSIL.

This rearrangement joins TRBV6-2 or TRBV6-3 to TRBJ1-2; D is ambiguous. Germline loops: CDR1 MNHEY, CDR2 SVGEGT. V was trimmed by 2 bases and J by 8 bases, leaving 15 bases between them. The CDR3 covers 14 residues. CDR3 amino acids: CASSYPPRGGGYTF. CDR3 nucleotides: TGTGCCAGCAGTTACCCCCCTCGAGGAGGAGGCTACACCTTC.

The V and J genes are TRBV28 and TRBJ2-1, with D possibly being TRBD1 (6 bases). The V gene lost 7 bases and the J gene lost 3 bases, with 13 bases spanning the gap. Germline assignment: CDR1 MDHEN and CDR2 SYDVKM. CDR3 length: 14 residues. The CDR3 loop reads CASNRDTGYNEQFF. The CDR3 coding sequence is TGTGCCAGCAATCGGGACACGGGCTACAATGAGCAGTTCTTC. The whole variable domain, filled in from reference TRBV28 and TRBJ2-1, reads DVKVTQSSRYLVKRTGEKVFLECVQDMDHENMFWYRQDPGLGLRLIYFSYDVKMKEKGDIPEGYSVSREKKERFSLILESASTNQTSMYLCASNRDTGYNEQFFGPGTRLTVL.

The rearrangement uses TRBV9 and TRBJ2-5, with 8 bases identical to TRBD2. V lost 0 bases, J lost 1 base, and 5 bases stayed unmatched. The CDR3 runs to 16 residues. Germline assignment: CDR1 SGDLS and CDR2 YYNGEE. Here the CDR3 DNA reads TGTGCCAGCAGCGTAGGGTTAGCGGGGATCCAAGAGACCCAGTACTTC. Residues: CASSVGLAGIQETQYF. The full variable domain, with the rest looked up from reference TRBV9 and TRBJ2-5, is DSGVTQTPKHLITATGQRVTLRCSPRSGDLSVYWYQQSLDQGLQFLIQYYNGEERAKGNILERFSAQQFPDLHSELNLSSLELGDSALYFCASSVGLAGIQETQYFGPGTRLLVL.

CDR3 residues: CASSPGYRAFF. For the CDR3, the DNA is TGTGCCAGCAGTCCGGGGTATCGGGCTTTCTTT. J is TRBJ1-1 and V is TRBV2; D remains ambiguous. This CDR3 has 11 amino acids. Germline V gene lookup returns CDR1 SNHLY and CDR2 FYNNEI. Deletions cut 5 bases from V and 11 bases from J, with 12 bases between.

The rearrangement joins TRBV10-2 to TRBJ1-2, with TRBD1 as a possible D gene (5 bases). V was clipped by 5 bases and J by 2 bases, with 9 bases between them. The CDR3 runs 13 residues. Germline V gene sequence: CDR1 WSHSY, CDR2 SAAADI. CDR3 bases: TGCGCCAGCAGTACACAGGAGAACTATGGCTACACCTTC. This translates into CASSTQENYGYTF.

This rearrangement joins TRBV3-1 (or the pseudogene TRBV3-2) to TRBJ1-1; D may be TRBD1 (6 bases). The V end lost 2 bases, the J end lost 1 base, and 11 bases lay between the germline ends. Germline loops: CDR1 LGHDT, CDR2 YNNKEL (reference sequence). The CDR3 has 15 residues. The CDR3 sequence is CASSQRGGGNTEAFF. In DNA, the CDR3 is TGTGCCAGCAGCCAAAGGGGGGGTGGGAACACTGAAGCTTTCTTT.

The J gene is TRBJ2-3, the V gene TRBV21-1. TRBV21-1 is described as a pseudogene. The CDR3 consists of 15 residues. For the CDR3, the DNA is TGTGCCAGCAGCAAAAAGGGGGGCCGTGGAAATACGCAGTATTTT. Amino acid sequence: CASSKKGGRGNTQYF.

The J gene is TRBJ2-7, the V gene TRBV27; 9 positions match TRBD1. CDR1 MNHEY and CDR2 SMNVEV come from the germline V gene (reference sequence). The junction had 14 bases not matched to a gene; V was cut back by 8 bases and J by 3 bases. The CDR3 is made up of 16 amino acids. For the CDR3, the DNA is TGTGCCAGCCGCATCGGAGGGGGACAGGGACTCTACGAGCAGTACTTC. This sequence encodes CASRIGGGQGLYEQYF.

This clone was seen many times. The J gene is TRBJ1-1, the V gene TRBV13, with D perhaps TRBD1 (5 bases). This CDR3 has 15 amino acids. Germline lookup yields CDR1 PRHDT and CDR2 FYEKMQ (reference sequence). Trimming shortened V by 1 base and J by 2 bases, and 11 bases separated the two germline ends. The CDR3 DNA reads TGTGCCAGCAGCTTAGCTGCGGGGCCTAACACTGAAGCTTTCTTT. This encodes CASSLAAGPNTEAFF.